This TCR beta chain was observed in a study of somatic mutations in cytotoxic T cells in rheumatoid arthritis. CDR3 length: 15 amino acids. The V end lost 1 base, the J end lost 4 bases, and 14 bases lay between the germline ends. In germline, CDR1 is LNHDA, CDR2 SQIVND (reference sequence). Study conclusions and caveats: About an eighth of the roughly 60 patients had a largest CD8+ clone above 20% of CD8+ cells.

About this clone: Its target is not known.

Using immunoSEQ multiplex PCR, the repertoire was profiled, and TCRdb retains in-frame clones only, with some absent. The data contain almost 20,000 clones, roughly 87% of them singletons. Sequencing was performed on CD8+ T cells sorted from blood. This receptor was obtained from a woman in her 50s in good health. The chain joins TRBV19 to TRBJ2-7; tentatively, D is TRBD1 (5 bases). This CDR3 reads CASSIVGAELYEQYF. DNA of the CDR3: TGTGCCAGTAGTATAGTTGGGGCGGAACTATACGAGCAGTACTTC.